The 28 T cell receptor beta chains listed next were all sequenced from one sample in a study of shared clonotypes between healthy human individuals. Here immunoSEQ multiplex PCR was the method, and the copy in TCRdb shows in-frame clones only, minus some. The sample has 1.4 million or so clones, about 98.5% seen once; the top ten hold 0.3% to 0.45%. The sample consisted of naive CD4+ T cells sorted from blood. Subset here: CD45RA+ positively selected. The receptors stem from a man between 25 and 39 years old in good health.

The CDR3 DNA follows: TGTGCCAGCAGCCCCACTTGGTGGGGCAGGGGCGGATCGAATTTCTATGGCTACACCTTC. It codes for CASSPTWWGRGGSNFYGYTF. The chain couples TRBV14 to TRBJ1-2, with a tentative D call TRBD1 (6 bases). Trimming took off 4 bases at V and 4 bases at J, with 31 bases between the two ends. The CDR3 has 20 residues. Germline values: CDR1 SGHDN, CDR2 FVKESK.

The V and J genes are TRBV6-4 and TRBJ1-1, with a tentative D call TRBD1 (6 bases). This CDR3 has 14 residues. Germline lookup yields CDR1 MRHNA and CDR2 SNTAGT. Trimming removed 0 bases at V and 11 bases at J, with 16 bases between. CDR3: CASSDSTQGSLAFF. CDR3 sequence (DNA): TGTGCCAGCAGTGACTCGACACAGGGTTCTTTGGCTTTCTTT.

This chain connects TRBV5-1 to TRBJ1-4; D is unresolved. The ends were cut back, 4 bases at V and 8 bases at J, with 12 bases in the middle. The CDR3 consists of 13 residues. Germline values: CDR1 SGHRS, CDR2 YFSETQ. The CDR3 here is CASSPETFEKLFF. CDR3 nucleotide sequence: TGCGCCAGCAGCCCGGAAACCTTCGAAAAACTGTTTTTT. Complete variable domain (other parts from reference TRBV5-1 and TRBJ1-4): KAGVTQTPRYLIKTRGQQVTLSCSPISGHRSVSWYQQTPGQGLQFLFEYFSETQRNKGNFPGRFSGRQFSNSRSEMNVSTLELGDSALYLCASSPETFEKLFFGSGTQLSVL.

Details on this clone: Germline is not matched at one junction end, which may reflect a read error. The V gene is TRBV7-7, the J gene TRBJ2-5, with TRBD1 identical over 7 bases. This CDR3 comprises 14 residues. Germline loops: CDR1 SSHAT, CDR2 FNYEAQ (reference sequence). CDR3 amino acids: CASSPGTAKETQYF. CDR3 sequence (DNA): TGTGCTAGCAGCCCTGGGACAGCCAAAGAGACCCAGTACTTC. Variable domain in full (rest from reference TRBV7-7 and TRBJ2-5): GAGVSQSPRYKVTKRGQDVTLRCDPISSHATLYWYQQALGQGPEFLTYFNYEAQPDKSGLPSDRFSAERPEGSISTLTIQRTEQRDSAMYRCASSPGTAKETQYFGPGTRLLVL.

The CDR3 region is CASSVGIGEQFF. Written as DNA, the CDR3 is TGTGCCAGCAGCGTAGGGATAGGGGAGCAGTTCTTC. The chain carries TRBV9 and TRBJ2-1; no reliable D call. This CDR3 contains 12 residues. CDR1 is SGDLS and CDR2 is YYNGEE in the germline V gene. The germline V and J ends were trimmed by 0 bases and 10 bases, with 8 bases remaining between them.

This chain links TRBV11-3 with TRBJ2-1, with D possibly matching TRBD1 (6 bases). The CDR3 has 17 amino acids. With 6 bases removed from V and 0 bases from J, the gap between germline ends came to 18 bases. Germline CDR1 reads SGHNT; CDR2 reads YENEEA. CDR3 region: CASSRSVGASSYNEQFF. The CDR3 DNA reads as TGTGCCAGCAGTAGAAGCGTGGGGGCAAGCTCCTACAATGAGCAGTTCTTC.

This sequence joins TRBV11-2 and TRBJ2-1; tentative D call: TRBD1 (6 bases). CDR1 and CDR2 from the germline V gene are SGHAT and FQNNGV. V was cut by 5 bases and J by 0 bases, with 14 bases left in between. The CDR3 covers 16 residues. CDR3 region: CASSQAGVSSYNEQFF. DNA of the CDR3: TGTGCCAGCAGCCAGGCAGGGGTCAGCTCCTACAATGAGCAGTTCTTC. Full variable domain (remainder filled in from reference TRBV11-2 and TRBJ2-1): EAGVAQSPRYKIIEKRQSVAFWCNPISGHATLYWYQQILGQGPKLLIQFQNNGVVDDSQLPKDRFSAERLKGVDSTLKIQPAKLEDSAVYLCASSQAGVSSYNEQFFGPGTRLTVL.

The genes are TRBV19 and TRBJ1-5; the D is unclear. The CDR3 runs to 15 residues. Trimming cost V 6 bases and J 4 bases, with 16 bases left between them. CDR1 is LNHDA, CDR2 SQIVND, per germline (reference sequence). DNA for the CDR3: TGTGCCAGTAGGGAGGCGGGGTTTTTTAATCAGCCCCAGCATTTT. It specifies CASREAGFFNQPQHF.

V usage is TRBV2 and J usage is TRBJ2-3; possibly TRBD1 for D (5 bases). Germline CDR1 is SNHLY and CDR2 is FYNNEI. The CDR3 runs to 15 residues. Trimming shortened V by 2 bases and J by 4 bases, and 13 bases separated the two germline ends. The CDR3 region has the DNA TGTGCCAGCAGTGAATCTGGGGCGAAAGCAGATACGCAGTATTTT. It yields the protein CASSESGAKADTQYF. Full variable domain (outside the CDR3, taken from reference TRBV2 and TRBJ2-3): EPEVTQTPSHQVTQMGQEVILRCVPISNHLYFYWYRQILGQKVEFLVSFYNNEISEKSEIFDDQFSVERPDGSNFTLKIRSTKLEDSAMYFCASSESGAKADTQYFGPGTRLTVL.

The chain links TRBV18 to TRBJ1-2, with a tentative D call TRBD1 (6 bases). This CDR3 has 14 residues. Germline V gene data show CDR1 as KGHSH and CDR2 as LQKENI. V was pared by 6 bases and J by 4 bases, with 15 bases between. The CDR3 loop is CASSLDSGRYGYTF. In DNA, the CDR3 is TGTGCCAGCTCCCTGGACAGTGGGCGCTATGGCTACACCTTC.

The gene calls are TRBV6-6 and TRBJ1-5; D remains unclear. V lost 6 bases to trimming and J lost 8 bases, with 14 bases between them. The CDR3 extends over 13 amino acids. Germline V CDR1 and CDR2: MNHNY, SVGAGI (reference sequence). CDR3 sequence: CASRTRTGEPQHF. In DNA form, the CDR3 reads TGTGCCAGCAGGACCCGGACCGGGGAGCCCCAGCATTTT.

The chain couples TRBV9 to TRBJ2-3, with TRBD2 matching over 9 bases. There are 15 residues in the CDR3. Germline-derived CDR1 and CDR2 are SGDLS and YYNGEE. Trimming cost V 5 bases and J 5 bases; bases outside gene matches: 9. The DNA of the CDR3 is TGTGCCAGCAGTCAGGCGGGAGGGTTGAAAGATACGCAGTATTTT. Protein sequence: CASSQAGGLKDTQYF. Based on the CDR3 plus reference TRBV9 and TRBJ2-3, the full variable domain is DSGVTQTPKHLITATGQRVTLRCSPRSGDLSVYWYQQSLDQGLQFLIQYYNGEERAKGNILERFSAQQFPDLHSELNLSSLELGDSALYFCASSQAGGLKDTQYFGPGTRLTVL.

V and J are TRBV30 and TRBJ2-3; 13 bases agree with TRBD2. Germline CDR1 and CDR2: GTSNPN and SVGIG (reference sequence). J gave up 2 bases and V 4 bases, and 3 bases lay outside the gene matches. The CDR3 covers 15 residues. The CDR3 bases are TGTGCCTGGAAACTAGCGGGAGGGATCACAGATACGCAGTATTTT. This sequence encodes CAWKLAGGITDTQYF. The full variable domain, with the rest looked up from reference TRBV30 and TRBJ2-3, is SQTIHQWPATLVQPVGSPLSLECTVEGTSNPNLYWYRQAAGRGLQLLFYSVGIGQISSEVPQNLSASRPQDRQFILSSKKLLLSDSGFYLCAWKLAGGITDTQYFGPGTRLTVL.

Here the CDR3 DNA reads TGTGCCAGCAGCCACAAACCTCAGCAGTTCTTC. It encodes CASSHKPQQFF. The chain links TRBV7-2 to TRBJ2-1; D not certain. The CDR3 loop spans 11 amino acids. Germline-derived CDR1 and CDR2 are SGHTA and FQGNSA. Trimming took 5 bases from V and 11 from J, leaving 10 bases between them.

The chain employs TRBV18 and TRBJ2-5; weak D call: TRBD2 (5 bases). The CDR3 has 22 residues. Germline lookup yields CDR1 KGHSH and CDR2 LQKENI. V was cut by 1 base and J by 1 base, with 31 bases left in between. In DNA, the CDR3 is TGTGCCAGCTCACCACTCCGCGGGCCTCCTACTTCCAATCGTTTAGGCCAAGAGACCCAGTACTTC. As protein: CASSPLRGPPTSNRLGQETQYF.

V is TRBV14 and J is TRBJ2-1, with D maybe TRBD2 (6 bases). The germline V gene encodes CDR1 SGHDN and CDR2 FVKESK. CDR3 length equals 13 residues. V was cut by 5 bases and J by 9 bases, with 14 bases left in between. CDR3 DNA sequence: TGTGCCAGCAGCTCACTAGCCTCCGCTGAGCAGTTCTTC. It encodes CASSSLASAEQFF.

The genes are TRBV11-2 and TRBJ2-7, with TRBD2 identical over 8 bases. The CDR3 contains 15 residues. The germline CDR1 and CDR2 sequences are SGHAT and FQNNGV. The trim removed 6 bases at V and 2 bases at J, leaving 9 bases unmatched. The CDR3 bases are TGTGCCAGCAGGCGCCCGGGAGGGTTTACCTACGAGCAGTACTTC. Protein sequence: CASRRPGGFTYEQYF.

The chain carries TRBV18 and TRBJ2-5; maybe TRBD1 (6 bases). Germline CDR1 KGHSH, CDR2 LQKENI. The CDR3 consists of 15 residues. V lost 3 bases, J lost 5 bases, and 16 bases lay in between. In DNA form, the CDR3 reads TGTGCCAGCTCACCCTCAACAGGGAGTGGGGAGACCCAGTACTTC. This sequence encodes CASSPSTGSGETQYF.

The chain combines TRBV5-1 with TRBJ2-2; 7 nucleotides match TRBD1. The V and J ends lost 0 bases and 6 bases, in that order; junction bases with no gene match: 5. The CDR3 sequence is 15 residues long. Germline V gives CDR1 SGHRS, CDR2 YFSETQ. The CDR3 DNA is TGCGCCAGCAGCTTGGGACAGGGTGACGCCGGGGAGCTGTTTTTT. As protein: CASSLGQGDAGELFF.

CDR3 sequence: CSVGTGGRGTEAFF. The CDR3 coding sequence is TGCAGCGTTGGAACAGGGGGACGAGGCACTGAAGCTTTCTTT. The V call is TRBV29-1, the J call TRBJ1-1; 8 bases align to TRBD1. Germline CDR1 is SQVTM and CDR2 is ANQGSEA. The CDR3 is 14 amino acids. The ends lost 4 bases at V and 4 bases at J; junction bases unmatched: 8.

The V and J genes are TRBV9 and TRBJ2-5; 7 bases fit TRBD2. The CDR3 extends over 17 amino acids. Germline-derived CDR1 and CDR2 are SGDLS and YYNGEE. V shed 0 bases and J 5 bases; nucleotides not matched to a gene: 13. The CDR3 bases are TGTGCCAGCAGCGTAGCCCCACCGGGACGGGGGGTCGAGACCCAGTACTTC. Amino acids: CASSVAPPGRGVETQYF.

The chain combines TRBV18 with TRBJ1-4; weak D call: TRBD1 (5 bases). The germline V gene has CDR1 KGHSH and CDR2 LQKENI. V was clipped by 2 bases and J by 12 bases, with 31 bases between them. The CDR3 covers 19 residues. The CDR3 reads CASSPSGFVGALVTVELFF. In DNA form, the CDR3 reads TGTGCCAGCTCACCATCCGGTTTTGTTGGGGCTTTAGTGACTGTGGAACTGTTTTTT.

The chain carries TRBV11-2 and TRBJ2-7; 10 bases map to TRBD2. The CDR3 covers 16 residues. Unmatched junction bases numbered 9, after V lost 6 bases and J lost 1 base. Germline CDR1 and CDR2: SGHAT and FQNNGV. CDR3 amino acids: CASRPEASGSSYEQYF. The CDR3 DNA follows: TGTGCCAGCAGACCTGAAGCTAGCGGGAGTTCCTACGAGCAGTACTTC. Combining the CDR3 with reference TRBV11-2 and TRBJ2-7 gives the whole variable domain EAGVAQSPRYKIIEKRQSVAFWCNPISGHATLYWYQQILGQGPKLLIQFQNNGVVDDSQLPKDRFSAERLKGVDSTLKIQPAKLEDSAVYLCASRPEASGSSYEQYFGPGTRLTVT.

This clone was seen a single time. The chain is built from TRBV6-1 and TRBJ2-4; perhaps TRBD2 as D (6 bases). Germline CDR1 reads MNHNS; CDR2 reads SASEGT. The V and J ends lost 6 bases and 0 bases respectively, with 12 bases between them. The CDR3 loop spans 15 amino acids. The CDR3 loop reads CASRLAPLAKNIQYF. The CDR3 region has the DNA TGTGCCAGCAGGCTAGCGCCATTAGCCAAAAACATTCAGTACTTC.

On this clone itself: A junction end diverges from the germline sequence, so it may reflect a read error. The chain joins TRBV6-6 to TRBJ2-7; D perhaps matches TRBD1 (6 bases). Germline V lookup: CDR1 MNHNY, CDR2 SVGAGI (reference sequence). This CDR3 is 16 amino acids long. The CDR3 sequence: CASSHRDRTLVYEQYF. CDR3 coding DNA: TGTGCCAGCAGTCACCGAGACAGGACTCTCGTCTACGAACAGTACTTC.

CDR3 sequence: CSVGASGRNNEQFF. The CDR3 DNA is TGCAGCGTTGGAGCTAGCGGGAGGAACAATGAGCAGTTCTTC. The chain links TRBV29-1 to TRBJ2-1, with 11 positions matching TRBD2. This CDR3 spans 14 amino acids. V shed 4 bases, J shed 5 bases, and the junction held 4 bases outside the gene matches. The germline V gene has CDR1 SQVTM and CDR2 ANQGSEA.

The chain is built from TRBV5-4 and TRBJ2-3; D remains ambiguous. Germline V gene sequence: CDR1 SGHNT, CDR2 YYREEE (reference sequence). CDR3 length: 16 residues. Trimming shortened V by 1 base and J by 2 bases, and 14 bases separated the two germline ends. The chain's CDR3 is CASSLRPDSFTDTQYF. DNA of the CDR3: TGTGCCAGCAGCTTGAGACCCGATTCCTTCACAGATACGCAGTATTTT.

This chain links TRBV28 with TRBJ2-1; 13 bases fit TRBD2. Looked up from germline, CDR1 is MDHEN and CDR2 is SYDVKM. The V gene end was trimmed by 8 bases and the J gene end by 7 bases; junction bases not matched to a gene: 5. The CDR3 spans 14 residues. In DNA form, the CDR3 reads TGTGCCAGCGGACTAGCGGGAGAGAAAAATGAGCAGTTCTTC. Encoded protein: CASGLAGEKNEQFF. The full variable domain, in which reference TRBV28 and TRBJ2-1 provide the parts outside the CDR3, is DVKVTQSSRYLVKRTGEKVFLECVQDMDHENMFWYRQDPGLGLRLIYFSYDVKMKEKGDIPEGYSVSREKKERFSLILESASTNQTSMYLCASGLAGEKNEQFFGPGTRLTVL.